Listed below are T cell receptor beta chains from one sample, sequenced in a study of T cells after yellow fever vaccination. TCRdb called the 5' RACE reads again in MiXCR, with one record for every CDR3 protein. The sample includes approximately 250,000 distinct CDR3 sequences, around 6.7% seen only once; the top ten take 0.8% to 1.2%. The source was CD4+ T cells sorted from PBMCs, collected on the day of the yellow fever booster vaccination. The receptors were gathered from a man aged 25-45 years who received the YFV17D yellow fever vaccine. CDR3s include the opening cysteine and the closing phenylalanine or tryptophan. Fields, in order: V gene, D gene, CDR3 length, CDR3 protein. D genes are given only for firm matches.

TRBV7-9	NA	15	CASSVGSGLPGEQYF
TRBV4-1	NA	15	CASSQVGSGGYEQYF
TRBV25-1	NA	12	CASREGNQPQHF
TRBV7-8	TRBD2	16	CASRSQGRGDQETQYF
TRBV19	NA	14	CASSISTGGREQFF
TRBV6-2/TRBV6-3	NA	12	CASSFTTGEAFF
TRBV27	NA	16	CASKTLRGGSNQPQHF
TRBV6-6	NA	13	CASSYSKSNEQFF
TRBV14	NA	14	CASSQDYSTDTQYF
TRBV12-5	NA	13	CASAPGSNQPQHF
TRBV4-3	TRBD2	17	CASSQDLARLASYEQYF
TRBV15	TRBD1	13	CATTHNRGYEQYF
TRBV4-3	NA	14	CASSQLQGKYGYTF
TRBV18	NA	17	CASSQTGQFSSYNEQFF
TRBV18	NA	15	CASSPGSGRTDTQYF
TRBV12-3/TRBV12-4	NA	15	CASSFGDANTGELFF
TRBV5-1	NA	14	CASSPQPGSPEAFF
TRBV5-1	NA	15	CASSPGAGSYNDQFF
TRBV20-1	TRBD2	16	CCARAPSGGPQREQFF
TRBV28	NA	13	CASGGAANEKLFF
TRBV20-1	TRBD2	15	CSAREAGVVTDTQYF
TRBV5-5	NA	14	CASSLMVKGDEQYF
TRBV28	NA	16	CASSGRVPRDTGELFF
TRBV23-1	NA	19	CASSQSPAGTQVSYNEQFF
TRBV27	NA	15	CASSFHRDKSYGYTF
TRBV7-2	TRBD2	14	CASSRAGSVNEQFF
TRBV5-4	TRBD1	15	CASSLGTGEYNEQFF
TRBV12-3/TRBV12-4	TRBD2	18	CASTLGTSVLQGRNEQFF
TRBV2	TRBD2	15	CASSKGLAGAGELFF
TRBV5-1	NA	15	CASSLGPGSYNEQYF